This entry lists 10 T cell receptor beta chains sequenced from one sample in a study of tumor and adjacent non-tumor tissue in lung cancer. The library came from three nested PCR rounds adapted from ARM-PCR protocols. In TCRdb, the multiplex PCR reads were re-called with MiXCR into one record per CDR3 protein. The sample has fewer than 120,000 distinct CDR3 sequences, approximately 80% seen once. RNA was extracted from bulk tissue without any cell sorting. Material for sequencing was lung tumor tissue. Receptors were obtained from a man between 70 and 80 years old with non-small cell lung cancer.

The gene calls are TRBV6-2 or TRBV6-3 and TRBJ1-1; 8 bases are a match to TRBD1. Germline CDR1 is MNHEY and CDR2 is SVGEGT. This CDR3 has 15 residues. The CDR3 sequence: CNSNTRQGTNTEAFF. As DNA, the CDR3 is TGTAACAGCAATACGAGACAGGGGACGAACACTGAAGCTTTCTTT.

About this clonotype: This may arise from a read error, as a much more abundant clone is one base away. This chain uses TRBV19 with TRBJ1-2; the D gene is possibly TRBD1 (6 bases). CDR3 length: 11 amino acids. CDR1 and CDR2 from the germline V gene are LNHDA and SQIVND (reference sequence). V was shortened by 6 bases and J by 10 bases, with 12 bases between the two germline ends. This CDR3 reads CASRWRQDYTF. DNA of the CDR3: TGTGCCAGTAGGTGGCGACAGGACTACACCTTC.

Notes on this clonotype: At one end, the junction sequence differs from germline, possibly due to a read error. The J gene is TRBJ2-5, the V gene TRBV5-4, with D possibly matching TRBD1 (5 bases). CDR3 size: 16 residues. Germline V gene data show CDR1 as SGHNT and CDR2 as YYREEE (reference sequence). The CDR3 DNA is TGTGACAGCAGCCTTCTCAAGGGGATAACGAGAGTTACCCAGTACTTC. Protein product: CDSSLLKGITRVTQYF. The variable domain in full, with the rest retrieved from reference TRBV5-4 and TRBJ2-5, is ETGVTQSPTHLIKTRGQQVTLRCSSQSGHNTVSWYQQALGQGPQFIFQYYREEENGRGNFPPRFSGLQFPNYSSELNVNALELDDSALYLCDSSLLKGITRVTQYFGPGTRLLVL.

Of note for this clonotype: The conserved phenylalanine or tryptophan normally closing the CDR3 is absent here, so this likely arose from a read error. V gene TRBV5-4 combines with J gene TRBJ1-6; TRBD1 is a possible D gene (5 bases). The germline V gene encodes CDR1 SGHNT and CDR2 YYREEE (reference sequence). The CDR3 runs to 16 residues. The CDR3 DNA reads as TGTACCAGCAGCTACTTACCGGGACCCCTTAATTCACCCCTCCACATT. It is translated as CTSSYLPGPLNSPLHI.

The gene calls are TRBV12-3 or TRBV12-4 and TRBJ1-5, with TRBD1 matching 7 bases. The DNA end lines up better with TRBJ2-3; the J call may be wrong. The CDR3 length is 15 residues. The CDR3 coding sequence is TGTGCCAGCAGCCCGATAGGGGGCAACCATCAGCCCCAGTATTTT. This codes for CASSPIGGNHQPQYF.

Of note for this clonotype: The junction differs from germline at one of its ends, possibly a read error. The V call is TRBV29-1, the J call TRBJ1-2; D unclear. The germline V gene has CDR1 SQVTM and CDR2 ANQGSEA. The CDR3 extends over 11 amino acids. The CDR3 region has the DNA TGCAGCGTTTTTGGGGTGTATGGCTACACCTTT. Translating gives CSVFGVYGYTF.

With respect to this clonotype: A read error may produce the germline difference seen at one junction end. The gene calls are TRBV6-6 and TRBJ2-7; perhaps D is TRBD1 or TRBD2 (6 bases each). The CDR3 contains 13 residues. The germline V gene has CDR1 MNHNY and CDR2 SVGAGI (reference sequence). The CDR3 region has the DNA TGTACCAGTAGTTACGCCAGGGGAGGTGAGCAGTCCTTC. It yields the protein CTSSYARGGEQSF.

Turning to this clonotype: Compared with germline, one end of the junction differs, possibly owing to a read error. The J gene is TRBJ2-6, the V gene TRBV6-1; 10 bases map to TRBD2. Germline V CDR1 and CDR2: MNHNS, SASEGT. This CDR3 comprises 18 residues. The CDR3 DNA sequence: TGTGCCAACAATCCTGGACTAGCGGCACACTCTGGGGCCAACGTCCTGACTTTT. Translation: CANNPGLAAHSGANVLTF.

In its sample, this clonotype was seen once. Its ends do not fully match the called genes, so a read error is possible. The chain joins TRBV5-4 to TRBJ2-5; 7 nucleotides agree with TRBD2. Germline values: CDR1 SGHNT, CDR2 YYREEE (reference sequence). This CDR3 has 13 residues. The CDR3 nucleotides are TGTGCCAGCGGCTTGGGGGGGGAAGAGAACCAGTACTTC. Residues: CASGLGGEENQYF.

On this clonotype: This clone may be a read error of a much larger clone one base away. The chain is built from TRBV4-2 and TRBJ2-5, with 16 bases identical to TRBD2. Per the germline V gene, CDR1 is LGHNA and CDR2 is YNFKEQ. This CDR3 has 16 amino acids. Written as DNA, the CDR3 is TGTGCCAGCGGCCAAGGGACTAGCGGGAGGGTGGAGACCCAGTACTTC. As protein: CASGQGTSGRVETQYF.